Below are 26 T cell receptor beta chains sequenced from a single sample in a study of T cells after yellow fever vaccination. TCRdb ran MiXCR on the 5' RACE reads and lists one entry per CDR3 protein. The data hold 450,000 to 650,000 distinct CDR3 sequences, with around a fifth observed a single time. Sequenced material: PBMCs, taken approximately 20 days after the first yellow fever vaccination. These receptors all stem from a man between 18 and 35 years old who received the YFV17D yellow fever vaccine.

This clonotype was seen a handful of times. The gene calls are TRBV4-1 and TRBJ2-3, with no clear D. CDR1 is MGHRA and CDR2 is YSYEKL in the germline V gene. V was shortened by 0 bases and J by 3 bases, with 13 bases between the two germline ends. CDR3 length: 16 amino acids. Here the CDR3 reads CASSQERQSRTDTQYF. The CDR3 DNA reads TGCGCCAGCAGCCAAGAACGGCAGTCACGAACAGATACGCAGTATTTT.

This clonotype was observed a handful of times. The chain carries TRBV6-1 and TRBJ2-7; 9 nucleotides match TRBD1. The CDR3 sequence is 16 residues long. The V gene's germline CDR1 is MNHNS and CDR2 SASEGT. V trimming: 6 bases; J trimming: 0 bases; junction bases outside the gene matches: 9. The CDR3, as DNA: TGTGCCAGCAGCCCCCTACAGGGGGCTTTCTCCTACGAGCAGTACTTC. Its translation: CASSPLQGAFSYEQYF.

This clonotype was seen a handful of times. The chain combines TRBV29-1 with TRBJ1-2; D call uncertain. Germline V gene data show CDR1 as SQVTM and CDR2 as ANQGSEA. The germline V and J ends were trimmed by 2 bases and 2 bases, with 9 bases remaining between them. The CDR3 covers 13 residues. Written as DNA, the CDR3 is TGCAGCGTTGAATTTCTGGACAACTATGGCTACACCTTC. This translates into CSVEFLDNYGYTF.

This clonotype appeared many times. The chain carries TRBV12-3 or TRBV12-4 and TRBJ1-1; D unresolved. This CDR3 region has 13 residues. Trimming shortened V by 8 bases and J by 3 bases, and 13 bases separated the two germline ends. The CDR3 nucleotides read TGTGCCAGCGGGGTGGCAGAGCACACTGAAGCTTTCTTT. This translates into CASGVAEHTEAFF.

This chain connects TRBV11-2 to TRBJ1-2, with a possible D match to TRBD1 (5 bases). The CDR3 totals 18 residues. Trimming left V 2 bases short and J 0 bases short, with 19 bases between. Germline V gene data show CDR1 as SGHAT and CDR2 as FQNNGV. This chain's CDR3 is CASSLQGTAGGPNYGYTF. Written as DNA, the CDR3 is TGTGCCAGCAGCTTACAGGGAACAGCGGGGGGTCCTAACTATGGCTACACCTTC.

The rearrangement links TRBV18 to TRBJ2-5; D gene uncertain. The CDR3 is 14 amino acids. CDR1 is KGHSH and CDR2 is LQKENI in the germline V gene. The V gene lost 3 bases and the J gene lost 5 bases, with 13 bases spanning the gap. Here the CDR3 reads CASSPGYSSETQYF. CDR3 sequence (DNA): TGTGCCAGCTCACCCGGGTACAGCTCTGAGACCCAGTACTTC.

This clonotype was picked up a small number of times. The chain links TRBV7-2 to TRBJ2-1; D is unresolved. Germline V gene lookup returns CDR1 SGHTA and CDR2 FQGNSA. CDR3 length equals 16 residues. Trimming shortened V by 5 bases and J by 9 bases, and 23 bases separated the two germline ends. The CDR3 sequence is CASSALQGLDSGEQFF. The CDR3 DNA reads as TGTGCCAGCAGCGCGCTGCAAGGTTTAGATTCGGGTGAGCAGTTCTTC.

The chain employs TRBV6-6 and TRBJ2-1, with unresolved D. This CDR3 spans 12 amino acids. V was pared by 5 bases and J by 5 bases, with 7 bases between. The V gene's germline CDR1 is MNHNY and CDR2 SVGAGI (reference sequence). CDR3 nucleotides: TGTGCCAGCAGTCCCGCTGACAATGAGCAGTTCTTC. Translating it yields CASSPADNEQFF.

This clonotype was observed a handful of times. The chain recombines TRBV12-3 or TRBV12-4 with TRBJ2-7; D unclear. Trimming shortened V by 2 bases and J by 2 bases, and 10 bases separated the two germline ends. This CDR3 contains 14 residues. The CDR3 protein is CASSLYDLTYEQYF. CDR3 sequence (DNA): TGTGCCAGCAGTTTATATGACCTGACCTACGAGCAGTACTTC.

The chain recombines TRBV4-3 with TRBJ1-1; D call uncertain. This CDR3 is 13 amino acids long. Germline CDR1 and CDR2: LGHNA and YSLEER. V lost 0 bases and J lost 4, with 6 bases in between. The CDR3 sequence is CASSQEDGTEAFF. As DNA, the CDR3 is TGCGCCAGCAGCCAAGAGGACGGCACTGAAGCTTTCTTT.

This chain links TRBV4-2 with TRBJ1-2; D perhaps matches TRBD1 (6 bases). The CDR3 loop spans 15 amino acids. V lost 4 bases to trimming and J lost 4 bases, with 16 bases between them. The germline V gene encodes CDR1 LGHNA and CDR2 YNFKEQ. As DNA, the CDR3 is TGTGCCAGCAGCCTCCCCGACAGGTTCCGCTATGGCTACACCTTC. This sequence encodes CASSLPDRFRYGYTF.

This clonotype has more than one count but fewer than ten. The chain carries TRBV6-5 and TRBJ2-7; 8 nucleotides agree with TRBD2. The CDR3 totals 15 residues. J lost 2 bases, V lost 5 bases, and 8 bases had no gene match. Germline V gene sequence: CDR1 MNHEY, CDR2 SVGAGI. Here the CDR3 reads CASSVLAGGPYEQYF. The CDR3 DNA reads as TGTGCCAGCAGTGTACTGGCGGGGGGTCCCTACGAGCAGTACTTC.

The genes are TRBV7-8 and TRBJ2-3; the D gene could be TRBD1 or TRBD2 (5 bases each). V lost 6 bases and J 4 bases, leaving 11 bases between the germline ends. The CDR3 totals 13 residues. Germline values: CDR1 SGHVS, CDR2 FQNEAQ. CDR3 in DNA: TGTGCCAGCAGTGCTCTGGGGGCAGATACGCAGTATTTT. Translating it yields CASSALGADTQYF.

The chain combines TRBV7-3 with TRBJ2-5, with 9 nucleotides matching TRBD1. The CDR3 extends over 15 amino acids. Looked up from germline, CDR1 is SGHTA and CDR2 is FQGTGA. V lost 5 bases and J lost 1; bases outside the gene matches: 5. The CDR3 loop reads CASSGGQGVQETQYF. CDR3 DNA: TGTGCCAGCAGCGGGGGACAGGGTGTCCAAGAGACCCAGTACTTC.

The count of this clonotype is one. The V and J genes are TRBV5-1 and TRBJ1-1; D remains unclear. The CDR3 loop spans 11 amino acids. Germline V lookup: CDR1 SGHRS, CDR2 YFSETQ. Trimming left V 0 bases short and J 7 bases short, with 4 bases between. The CDR3, as DNA: TGCGCCAGCAGCTTGGCCAATGAAGCTTTCTTT. Translated, it gives CASSLANEAFF.

This clonotype was seen a few times. The rearrangement links TRBV4-3 to TRBJ2-2; no clear D. Germline lookup yields CDR1 LGHNA and CDR2 YSLEER. The CDR3 contains 17 residues. V was pared by 1 base and J by 5 bases, with 17 bases between. This CDR3 reads CASSQGYREESTGELFF. The DNA for the CDR3 is TGCGCCAGCAGCCAAGGTTATCGCGAGGAGTCGACCGGGGAGCTGTTTTTT.

The rearrangement links TRBV6-5 to TRBJ2-4; D may be TRBD2 (5 bases). Germline V gene data show CDR1 as MNHEY and CDR2 as SVGAGI. V shed 2 bases and J shed 1 base, with 18 bases lying between them. The CDR3 is made up of 18 amino acids. CDR3 nucleotides: TGTGCCAGCAGTTACGGAACTGGGGTTCCGGGGGCCAAAAACATTCAGTACTTC. This sequence encodes CASSYGTGVPGAKNIQYF.

The J gene is TRBJ2-3, the V gene TRBV5-1; D remains ambiguous. The ends were cut back, 6 bases at V and 3 bases at J, with 11 bases in the middle. The CDR3 runs to 13 residues. From germline, CDR1 is SGHRS and CDR2 YFSETQ. In DNA form, the CDR3 reads TGCGCCAGCACCCCAAGATCGACAGATACGCAGTATTTT. This codes for CASTPRSTDTQYF.

This clonotype was seen a few times. The chain links TRBV20-1 to TRBJ2-7, with 11 bases identical to TRBD1. Germline CDR1 and CDR2: DFQATT and SNEGSKA (reference sequence). This CDR3 is built from 13 residues. Unmatched junction bases numbered 6, after V lost 7 bases and J lost 4 bases. Here the CDR3 reads CSVGQGATYEQYV. DNA for the CDR3: TGCAGTGTCGGACAGGGGGCTACGTACGAGCAGTACGTC.

This clonotype appeared a few times. The chain uses TRBV4-1 and TRBJ1-1; 8 bases are shared with TRBD1. Germline lookup yields CDR1 MGHRA and CDR2 YSYEKL. The CDR3 loop spans 16 amino acids. Germline trimming cut 4 bases from V and 2 bases from J; bases unmatched to any gene: 9. CDR3 coding DNA: TGCGCCAGCAGCCCCGGACAGGGAACCAAAAACACTGAAGCTTTCTTT. This codes for CASSPGQGTKNTEAFF.

The chain combines TRBV12-3 or TRBV12-4 with TRBJ2-6; 7 positions match TRBD1. This CDR3 comprises 18 residues. V shed 3 bases and J 0 bases; nucleotides not matched to a gene: 8. CDR3 DNA sequence: TGTGCCAGCAGTTTGCCCGGGACAGTGAGCTCTGGGGCCAACGTCCTGACTTTC. Amino acid sequence: CASSLPGTVSSGANVLTF.

This chain connects TRBV20-1 to TRBJ2-7; tentatively, D is TRBD2 (5 bases). The CDR3 has 14 amino acids. Trimming took off 6 bases at V and 0 bases at J, with 15 bases between the two ends. Germline V gives CDR1 DFQATT, CDR2 SNEGSKA (reference sequence). CDR3 DNA: TGCAGTGCAAAACGGGGAAAGAGCTCCTACGAGCAGTACTTC. It specifies CSAKRGKSSYEQYF.

This clonotype was counted between two and nine times. The chain has TRBV7-2 and TRBJ2-1; the match to TRBD2 covers 9 bases. Trimming cost V 1 base and J 4 bases; bases outside gene matches: 2. The length of the CDR3 is 15 residues. CDR1 is SGHTA, CDR2 FQGNSA, per germline. CDR3 nucleotides: TGTGCCAGCAGCTTAGAGAGCGGGGGGTACAATGAGCAGTTCTTC. This gives the protein CASSLESGGYNEQFF.

The rearrangement joins TRBV20-1 to TRBJ2-3; D perhaps matches TRBD2 (5 bases). Trimming cost V 6 bases and J 0 bases, with 13 bases left between them. The CDR3 spans 14 residues. The germline gives CDR1 DFQATT, CDR2 SNEGSKA (reference sequence). CDR3 loop: CSAKRADSTDTQYF. The DNA for the CDR3 is TGCAGTGCAAAGAGGGCGGATAGCACAGATACGCAGTATTTT.

A few counts support this clonotype. V and J are TRBV4-3 and TRBJ1-2; possible D gene TRBD1, 5 bases. Germline values: CDR1 LGHNA, CDR2 YSLEER. The CDR3 totals 14 residues. Trimming removed 0 bases from V and 4 bases from J, with 9 bases in between. The chain's CDR3 is CASSQERGFYGYTF. Written as DNA, the CDR3 is TGCGCCAGCAGCCAAGAAAGGGGATTCTATGGCTACACCTTC.

The chain is built from TRBV3-1 and TRBJ2-3, with 14 bases matching TRBD2. This CDR3 has 18 residues. Germline lookup yields CDR1 LGHDT and CDR2 YNNKEL (reference sequence). V shed 11 bases and J 7 bases; nucleotides not matched to a gene: 20. The CDR3 is CASCRDLTSGGVPNTQYF. The CDR3 DNA is TGTGCCTCCTGCCGAGACCTGACTAGCGGGGGGGTACCAAATACGCAGTATTTT.